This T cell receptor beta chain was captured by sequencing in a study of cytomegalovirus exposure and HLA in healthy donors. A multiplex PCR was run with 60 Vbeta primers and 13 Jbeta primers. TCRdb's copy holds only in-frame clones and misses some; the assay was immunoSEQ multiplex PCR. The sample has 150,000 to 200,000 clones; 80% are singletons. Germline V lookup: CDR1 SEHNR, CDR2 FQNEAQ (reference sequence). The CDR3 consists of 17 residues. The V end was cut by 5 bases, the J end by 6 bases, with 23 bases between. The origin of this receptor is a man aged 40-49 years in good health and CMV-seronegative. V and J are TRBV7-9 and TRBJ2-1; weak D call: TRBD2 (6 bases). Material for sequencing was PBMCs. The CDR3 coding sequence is TGTGCCAGCAGCCTTCTTAGACCGCGGGACCGCCCCAATGAGCAGTTCTTC. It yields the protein CASSLLRPRDRPNEQFF.